The rows below give T cell receptor beta chains drawn from one sample of a study of T cell changes during pregnancy in multiple sclerosis. TCRdb keeps only in-frame clones here, not all; method: immunoSEQ multiplex PCR. The repertoire has around 60,000 clones, less than 95% of them found once; the top ten carry about 0.5%. The input for sequencing was CD4+ T cells from peripheral blood mononuclear cells, taken after pregnancy. The source of these receptors is a female donor in good health, enrolled as a control in a pregnancy study. CDR3s include the opening cysteine and the closing phenylalanine or tryptophan. A D gene is named only where the DNA matches it firmly. Clone size, where shown, is once, few, many, or a class for clones that have expanded.

V	D	size	J	CDR3	DNA
TRBV5-6	TRBD2	NA	TRBJ2-1	CASSFTSGGNSEQFF	TGTGCCAGCAGCTTTACTAGCGGGGGGAATTCTGAGCAGTTCTTC
TRBV7-2	NA	once	TRBJ1-2	CASSLGKTENYGYTF	TGTGCCAGCAGCTTAGGGAAGACAGAAAACTATGGCTACACCTTC
TRBV19	NA	NA	TRBJ1-4	CASSIMGQGGEKLFF	TGTGCCAGTAGTATAATGGGGCAGGGTGGCGAAAAACTGTTTTTT
TRBV7-2	TRBD1	NA	TRBJ2-3	CASSLRDSASWPQYF	TGTGCCAGCAGCCTCAGGGACAGTGCGTCTTGGCCGCAGTATTTT
TRBV11-3	NA	once	TRBJ2-2	CASSLQGTNTGELFF	TGTGCCAGCAGCTTACAGGGTACTAACACCGGGGAGCTGTTTTTT
TRBV7-3	NA	NA	TRBJ2-2	CASSSTGQGGTGELFF	TGTGCCAGCAGCTCCACTGGGCAGGGAGGAACCGGGGAGCTGTTTTTT
TRBV15	NA	NA	TRBJ2-6	CATRRTDAGANVLTF	TGTGCCACCAGGCGTACAGATGCTGGGGCCAACGTCCTGACTTTC
TRBV4-2	NA	once	TRBJ1-4	CASSLGGVNEKLFF	TGTGCCAGCAGCTTAGGGGGGGTTAATGAAAAACTGTTTTTT
TRBV7-2	TRBD1	NA	TRBJ1-2	CASSLERGGTGYGYTF	TGTGCCAGCAGCTTAGAGCGGGGGGGGACAGGGTACGGCTACACCTTC
TRBV6-1	NA	NA	TRBJ2-7	CASSGGGSPYEQYF	TGTGCCAGCAGTGGGGGGGGCAGCCCCTACGAGCAGTACTTC
TRBV4-1	NA	NA	TRBJ1-4	CASRTSRDSGRGKLFF	TGCGCCAGCAGGACTTCACGGGACTCCGGTAGGGGAAAACTGTTTTTT
TRBV4-2	TRBD1	NA	TRBJ1-2	CASSQVTGSDYGYTF	TGTGCCAGCAGCCAAGTGACAGGGTCTGACTATGGCTACACCTTC
TRBV15	TRBD1	NA	TRBJ2-5	CATSKKDRVGQETQYF	TGTGCCACCAGCAAGAAGGACAGGGTCGGACAAGAGACCCAGTACTTC
TRBV27	TRBD1	NA	TRBJ1-2	CASSRLGDREKSYGGYTF	TGTGCCAGCAGTAGGCTCGGGGACAGGGAAAAATCCTATGGCGGCTACACCTTC
TRBV10-3	NA	NA	TRBJ1-5	CATQNYQGMGNQPQHF	TGTGCCACCCAAAACTACCAGGGGATGGGCAATCAGCCCCAGCATTTT
TRBV12-5	NA	NA	TRBJ2-1	CASGPRSTGDNEQFF	TGTGCTAGTGGCCCGCGCAGTACGGGAGACAATGAGCAGTTCTTC
TRBV25-1	NA	NA	TRBJ1-1	CASATLQSVHAFF	TGTGCCAGCGCCACCCTTCAATCGGTCCATGCTTTCTTT
TRBV7-6	NA	NA	TRBJ1-4	CASSSGHQEKLFF	TGTGCCAGCAGCTCTGGACACCAGGAAAAACTGTTTTTT
TRBV10-3	NA	NA	TRBJ2-2	CAESQSDTGELFF	TGTGCCGAAAGTCAGTCCGACACCGGGGAGCTGTTTTTT
TRBV5-1	TRBD1	NA	TRBJ1-1	CASSSGQWTEAFF	TGCGCCAGCAGCTCGGGACAGTGGACTGAAGCTTTCTTT
TRBV5-1	NA	NA	TRBJ2-7	CASSLRQGMDEQYF	TGCGCCAGCAGCTTGCGGCAGGGGATGGACGAGCAGTACTTC
TRBV5-1	TRBD1	NA	TRBJ2-4	CASSLASDRGIQYF	TGCGCCAGCAGCTTGGCCTCGGACAGGGGGATTCAGTACTTC
TRBV7-2	NA	NA	TRBJ1-5	CASSLILFQPQHF	TGTGCCAGCAGCTTAATTCTGTTTCAGCCCCAGCATTTT
TRBV15	NA	NA	TRBJ1-4	CATRSAGGGKEKLFF	TGTGCCACCAGGAGTGCGGGCGGTGGGAAAGAAAAACTGTTTTTT
TRBV18	TRBD1	NA	TRBJ2-5	CASSPKTGGQETQYF	TGTGCCAGCTCACCCAAAACAGGGGGTCAAGAGACCCAGTACTTC
TRBV6-1	TRBD1	NA	TRBJ1-1	CASSAGTGVVEAFF	TGTGCCAGCAGTGCAGGGACAGGGGTAGTTGAAGCTTTCTTT
TRBV7-2	TRBD2	once	TRBJ2-7	CASGVAGGAYYEQYF	TGTGCCAGCGGGGTAGCGGGGGGGGCGTACTACGAGCAGTACTTC
TRBV27	NA	NA	TRBJ1-5	CASSLSEGQPQHF	TGTGCCAGCAGTTTGTCGGAGGGTCAGCCCCAGCATTTT
TRBV18	TRBD1	NA	TRBJ1-4	CASSLRQGTNEKLFF	TGTGCCAGCTCCTTAAGACAGGGAACTAATGAAAAACTGTTTTTT
TRBV30	TRBD1	NA	TRBJ1-5	CAWSVGGRDQPQHF	TGTGCCTGGAGTGTAGGGGGCAGGGATCAGCCCCAGCATTTT
TRBV4-3	NA	NA	TRBJ2-7	CASSQDYPTGREQYF	TGCGCCAGCAGCCAGGACTATCCGACAGGGCGCGAGCAGTACTTC
TRBV2	NA	NA	TRBJ1-3	CASSQGNTIYF	TGTGCCAGCAGCCAAGGAAACACCATATATTTT
TRBV5-4	TRBD1	NA	TRBJ2-7	CASSLPGQGVYEQYF	TGTGCCAGCAGCTTACCGGGACAGGGGGTCTACGAGCAGTACTTC
TRBV29-1	NA	NA	TRBJ2-7	CSVRGGKIYEQYF	TGCAGCGTTCGAGGGGGAAAAATCTACGAGCAGTACTTC
TRBV7-2	NA	NA	TRBJ1-2	CASSLYGGGRDRGYTF	TGTGCCAGCAGCTTATACGGCGGGGGCAGGGATCGTGGCTACACCTTC
TRBV4-2	NA	NA	TRBJ1-2	CASSQEGREGEGYTF	TGTGCCAGCAGCCAAGAGGGGCGAGAGGGGGAGGGCTACACCTTC
TRBV27	NA	NA	TRBJ1-6	CASSPTRNSPLHF	TGTGCCAGCAGTCCTACCCGAAATTCACCCCTCCACTTT
TRBV30	TRBD1	NA	TRBJ1-1	CAWNQKPPGQYKGEAFF	TGTGCCTGGAACCAAAAACCACCGGGACAGTATAAGGGTGAAGCTTTCTTT